One sample yielded the 16 T cell receptor beta chains listed below, sequenced in a study of blood T cell repertoires in COVID-19 (dated by TCRdb to between 2020 and 2021). The library was prepared using the immunoSEQ multiplex PCR assay. TCRdb obtained this table from immuneACCESS and retained in-frame rearrangements with V and J assigned. These tables miss some clones; where compared with another copy, unresolved V genes account for less than half of the shortfall, and the remainder is unexplained. The sample records over 200,000 clones, about 88% of which are singletons. The ten largest account for 2.5% to 3% of the sample. Material for sequencing was peripheral blood. These receptors were obtained from a woman aged 55-75 years with acute or convalescent COVID-19.

V is TRBV7-2 and J is TRBJ1-2, with TRBD1 as a possible D gene (5 bases). Trimming removed 5 bases at V and 4 bases at J, with 14 bases between. This CDR3 spans 14 amino acids. Germline V lookup: CDR1 SGHTA, CDR2 FQGNSA. CDR3 nucleotide sequence: TGTGCCAGCAGCCCAACGACAGATAGCTATGGCTACACCTTC. Translation gives CASSPTTDSYGYTF.

V and J are TRBV28 and TRBJ2-5, with TRBD2 as a possible D gene (7 bases). The germline CDR1 and CDR2 sequences are MDHEN and SYDVKM. The CDR3 loop spans 15 amino acids. The V and J ends lost 8 bases and 5 bases respectively, with 21 bases between them. CDR3 DNA sequence: TGTGCCAGCCAACTAGGGGGGGCGGACCCGGAGACCCAGTACTTC. This gives the protein CASQLGGADPETQYF.

The chain carries TRBV6-1 and TRBJ2-7; 13 bases are shared with TRBD2. Trimming took 2 bases from V and 1 from J; bases not matched to a gene: 2. Germline assignment: CDR1 MNHNS and CDR2 SASEGT. There are 16 residues in the CDR3. The DNA for the CDR3 is TGTGCCAGCAGTGAATGGACTAGCGGGAGATCCTACGAGCAGTACTTC. Its translation is CASSEWTSGRSYEQYF.

In its sample, this clone was seen a few times. The chain has TRBV30 and TRBJ2-3, with D possibly being TRBD2 (6 bases). Per germline, CDR1 GTSNPN and CDR2 SVGIG (reference sequence). V gave up 0 bases and J gave up 5 bases, with 15 bases separating them. The CDR3 is made up of 15 amino acids. CDR3 nucleotide sequence: TGTGCCTGGAGTGTACGAGGGTGGGGAGGAGATACGCAGTATTTT. Its translation is CAWSVRGWGGDTQYF.

This rearrangement joins TRBV9 to TRBJ2-2, with 9 bases lining up with TRBD2. V gave up 4 bases and J gave up 4 bases; unmatched junction bases: 5. CDR3 length: 15 amino acids. Germline V gene lookup returns CDR1 SGDLS and CDR2 YYNGEE. The CDR3 DNA is TGTGCCAGCAGCTCAGTAGCGGGGGTCACCGGGGAGCTGTTTTTT. Amino acid sequence: CASSSVAGVTGELFF.

J is TRBJ1-1 and V is TRBV5-1, with TRBD1 identical over 7 bases. Trimming removed 3 bases from V and 1 base from J; junction bases left unmatched: 6. The CDR3 covers 15 residues. Germline CDR1 reads SGHRS; CDR2 reads YFSETQ. The CDR3 spells CASSSPDRPNTEAFF. The CDR3 DNA reads as TGCGCCAGCAGCTCCCCGGACAGGCCGAACACTGAAGCTTTCTTT. The full variable domain, completed using reference TRBV5-1 and TRBJ1-1, is KAGVTQTPRYLIKTRGQQVTLSCSPISGHRSVSWYQQTPGQGLQFLFEYFSETQRNKGNFPGRFSGRQFSNSRSEMNVSTLELGDSALYLCASSSPDRPNTEAFFGQGTRLTVV.

The rearrangement links TRBV5-1 to TRBJ1-3; 8 bases are shared with TRBD1. This CDR3 spans 15 amino acids. Trimming at V came to 1 base and at J to 4 bases, leaving 4 bases not matched to a gene. CDR1 is SGHRS, CDR2 YFSETQ, per germline. The chain's CDR3 is CASSLRTGNGNTIYF. The CDR3 DNA reads TGCGCCAGCAGCTTGAGGACAGGGAACGGAAACACCATATATTTT.

The chain carries TRBV4-3 and TRBJ2-1; 12 bases agree with TRBD2. The CDR3 totals 17 residues. CDR1 is LGHNA and CDR2 is YSLEER in the germline V gene. The trim removed 4 bases at V and 0 bases at J, leaving 4 bases unmatched. The CDR3 coding sequence is TGCGCCAGCAGCCCTAGGACTAGCGGGAACTCCTACAATGAGCAGTTCTTC. This translates into CASSPRTSGNSYNEQFF.

This chain connects TRBV7-2 to TRBJ1-2; 7 bases match TRBD1. The germline gives CDR1 SGHTA, CDR2 FQGNSA. V lost 5 bases and J lost 6; bases outside the gene matches: 15. CDR3 length: 16 amino acids. Written as DNA, the CDR3 is TGTGCCAGCAGCCCAAGGGCCGTCCGCGGGACAGATGGCTACACCTTC. Translation gives CASSPRAVRGTDGYTF.

In the case of this clone: The germline gene is not matched at one end of the junction; a read error may be the cause. This chain links TRBV5-1 with TRBJ2-2; TRBD1 might be the D (7 bases). Germline V gives CDR1 SGHRS, CDR2 YFSETQ. The CDR3 runs 17 residues. The CDR3 nucleotides read TGCGCCGGCAGCTTAATCCCGGAGGGGGCCAACACCGGGGAGCTGTTTTTT. Its translation is CAGSLIPEGANTGELFF.

J is TRBJ1-2 and V is TRBV5-5; D perhaps matches TRBD1 (5 bases). The V end was cut by 2 bases, the J end by 0 bases, with 17 bases between. The CDR3 spans 17 residues. Germline-derived CDR1 and CDR2 are SGHKS and YYEKEE (reference sequence). The CDR3 DNA is TGTGCCAGCAGCTTCGCGGGGGAGCCAGCAGCTAACTATGGCTACACCTTC. Protein product: CASSFAGEPAANYGYTF.

This rearrangement joins TRBV7-2 to TRBJ1-1; possibly TRBD1 for D (5 bases). The length of the CDR3 is 14 residues. The germline V gene encodes CDR1 SGHTA and CDR2 FQGNSA. V dropped 1 base and J dropped 6 bases, with 12 bases sitting between them. CDR3 in DNA: TGTGCCAGCAGCTTAGAGTACAGGATCTCTGAAGCTTTCTTT. It is translated as CASSLEYRISEAFF.

The V call is TRBV29-1, the J call TRBJ2-1, with D possibly TRBD1 on 6 matching bases. The germline V and J ends were trimmed by 4 bases and 9 bases, with 10 bases remaining between them. This CDR3 has 11 amino acids. CDR1 and CDR2 from the germline V gene are SQVTM and ANQGSEA. The CDR3 nucleotides read TGCAGCGTTGGCCGAGGGGGTGAGCAGTTCTTC. It specifies CSVGRGGEQFF.

The rearrangement uses TRBV7-2 and TRBJ1-6; 10 bases fit TRBD1. Losses at the gene ends were 4 bases for V and 7 bases for J; bases not matched to a gene: 1. This CDR3 spans 14 amino acids. The germline V gene encodes CDR1 SGHTA and CDR2 FQGNSA. CDR3 nucleotides: TGTGCCAGCAGCTGGGGACAGGGGAATTCACCCCTCCACTTT. Translation gives CASSWGQGNSPLHF.

The chain has TRBV30 and TRBJ1-5, with 7 bases aligning to TRBD1. The germline CDR1 and CDR2 sequences are GTSNPN and SVGIG (reference sequence). The CDR3 length is 14 residues. V lost 1 base and J lost 7; bases outside the gene matches: 7. CDR3 sequence: CAWSEGTAIQPQHF. As DNA, the CDR3 is TGTGCCTGGAGTGAGGGGACAGCTATCCAGCCCCAGCATTTT.

The V gene is TRBV19, the J gene TRBJ2-7; 8 nucleotides align to TRBD1. The length of the CDR3 is 17 residues. Germline CDR1 is LNHDA and CDR2 is SQIVND (reference sequence). Trimming cost V 0 bases and J 0 bases; bases outside gene matches: 7. CDR3 bases: TGTGCCAGTAGTATAGACGCCCAGACAGGGGCCTCCTACGAGCAGTACTTC. Amino acid sequence: CASSIDAQTGASYEQYF.